This T cell receptor beta chain is drawn from a study of breast tumors, draining lymph nodes, adjacent tissues. Study-wide results and limits: Compared with lymph nodes, tumors were less diverse; compared with nontumor tissue, more. The lymph node origin of tumor T cells was framed as consistent with a hypothesis, not demonstrated.

Samples came from axillary lymph nodes draining the breast cancer. About this clonotype: Its specificity is not known.

Germline CDR1 is KGHSH and CDR2 is LQKENI. The length of the CDR3 is 14 residues. V lost 2 bases and J lost 3; bases outside the gene matches: 1. TCRdb redid the calling of the multiplex PCR reads with MiXCR, one entry per CDR3 protein. This sample has 83,000 or so distinct CDR3 sequences; around 20% occur once, and the top ten carry 2% to 2.5%. The specimen sequenced was axillary lymph node tissue. J is TRBJ2-7 and V is TRBV18, with 10 bases lining up with TRBD2. The receptor's source is a female donor with breast cancer. Some clones in this sample may be carry-over from other donors' samples. In DNA form, the CDR3 reads TGTGCCAGCTCACCAGCTAGCGGGAGCTACGAGCAGTACTTC. It yields the protein CASSPASGSYEQYF.